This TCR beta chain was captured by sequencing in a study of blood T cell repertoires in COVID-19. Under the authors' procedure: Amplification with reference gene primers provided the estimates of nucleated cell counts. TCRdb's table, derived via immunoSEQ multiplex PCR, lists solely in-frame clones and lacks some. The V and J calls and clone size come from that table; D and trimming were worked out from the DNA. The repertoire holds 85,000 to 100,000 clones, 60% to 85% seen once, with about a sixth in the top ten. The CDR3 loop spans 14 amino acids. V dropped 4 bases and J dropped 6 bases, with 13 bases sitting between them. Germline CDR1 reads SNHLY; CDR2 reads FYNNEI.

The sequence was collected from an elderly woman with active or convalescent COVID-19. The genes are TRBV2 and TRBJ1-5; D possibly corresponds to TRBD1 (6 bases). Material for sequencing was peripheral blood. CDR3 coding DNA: TGTGCCAGCAGTGGGGGTAACAGGGCTCAGCCCCAGCATTTT. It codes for CASSGGNRAQPQHF.